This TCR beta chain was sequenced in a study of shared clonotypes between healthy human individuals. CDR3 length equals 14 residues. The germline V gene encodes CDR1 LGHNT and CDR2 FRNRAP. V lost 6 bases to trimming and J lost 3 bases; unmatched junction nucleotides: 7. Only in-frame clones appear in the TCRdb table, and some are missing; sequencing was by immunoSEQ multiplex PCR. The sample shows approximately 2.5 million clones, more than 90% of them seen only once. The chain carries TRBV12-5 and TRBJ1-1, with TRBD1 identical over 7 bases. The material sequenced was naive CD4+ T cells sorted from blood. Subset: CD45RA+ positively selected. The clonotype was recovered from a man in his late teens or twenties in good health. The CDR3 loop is CASGPGQKDTEAFF. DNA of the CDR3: TGTGCTAGTGGCCCGGGACAGAAGGACACTGAAGCTTTCTTT.